This T cell receptor beta chain was found in a study of CD8 T cells in Susac syndrome. V lost 6 bases, J lost 0 bases, and 6 bases stayed unmatched. This CDR3 has 15 amino acids. TCR beta from blood CD8+ and CD4+ T cells was sequenced. It was negative isolation that provided the CD8+ and CD4+ T cells, whereas TEMRA cells were enriched by FACS. Random hexamers served to reverse transcribe roughly 0.45 to 1 ug RNA. TCRdb re-called the immunoSEQ multiplex PCR reads through MiXCR, storing one row per CDR3 protein. The sample shows about 120,000 distinct CDR3 sequences, roughly 92% of them seen only once. This TCR was sampled from a human donor in good health. The chain joins TRBV12-3 or TRBV12-4 to TRBJ1-2, with 8 bases lining up with TRBD1. The sequenced sample was CD8+ T cells from PBMCs. The CDR3: CASSGEGQANYGYTF. CDR3 nucleotides: TGTGCCAGCAGCGGTGAGGGACAGGCTAACTATGGCTACACCTTC.